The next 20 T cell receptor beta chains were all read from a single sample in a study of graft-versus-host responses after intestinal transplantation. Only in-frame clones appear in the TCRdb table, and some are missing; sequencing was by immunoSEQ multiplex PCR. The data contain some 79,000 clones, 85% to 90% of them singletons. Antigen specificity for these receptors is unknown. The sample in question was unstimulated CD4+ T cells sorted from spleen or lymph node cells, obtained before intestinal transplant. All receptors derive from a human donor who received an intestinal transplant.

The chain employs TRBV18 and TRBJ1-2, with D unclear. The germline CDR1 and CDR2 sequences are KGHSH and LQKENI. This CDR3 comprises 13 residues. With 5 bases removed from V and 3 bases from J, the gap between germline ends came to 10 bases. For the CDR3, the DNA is TGTGCCAGCTCAATGGTTACGGACTATGGCTACACCTTC. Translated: CASSMVTDYGYTF.

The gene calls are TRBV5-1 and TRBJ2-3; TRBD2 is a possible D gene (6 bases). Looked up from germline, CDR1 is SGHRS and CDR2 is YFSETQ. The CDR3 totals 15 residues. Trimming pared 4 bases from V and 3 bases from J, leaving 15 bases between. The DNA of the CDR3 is TGCGCCAGCAGCGAGGCTAGCAGCGGGACAGATACGCAGTATTTT. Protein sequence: CASSEASSGTDTQYF.

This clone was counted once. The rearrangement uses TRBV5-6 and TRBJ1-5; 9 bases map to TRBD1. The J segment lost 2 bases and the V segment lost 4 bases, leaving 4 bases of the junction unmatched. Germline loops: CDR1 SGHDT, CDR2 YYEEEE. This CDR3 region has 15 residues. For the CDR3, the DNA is TGTGCCAGCAGCCGGACAGGGGTTCGCAATCAGCCCCAGCATTTT. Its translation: CASSRTGVRNQPQHF.

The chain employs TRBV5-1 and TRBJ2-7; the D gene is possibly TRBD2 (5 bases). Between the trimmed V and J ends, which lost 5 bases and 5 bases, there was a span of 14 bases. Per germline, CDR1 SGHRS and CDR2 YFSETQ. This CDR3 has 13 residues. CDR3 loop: CASSWRGWDEQYF. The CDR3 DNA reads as TGCGCCAGCAGTTGGAGAGGGTGGGACGAGCAGTACTTC.

CDR3 protein: CASSLTNTNTEAFF. The CDR3 region has the DNA TGCGCCAGCTCCCTCACCAACACGAACACTGAAGCTTTCTTT. The gene calls are TRBV10-2 and TRBJ1-1, with D hard to call. This CDR3 spans 14 amino acids. Trimming took 8 bases from V and 1 from J, leaving 14 bases between them. CDR1 and CDR2 from the germline V gene are WSHSY and SAAADI.

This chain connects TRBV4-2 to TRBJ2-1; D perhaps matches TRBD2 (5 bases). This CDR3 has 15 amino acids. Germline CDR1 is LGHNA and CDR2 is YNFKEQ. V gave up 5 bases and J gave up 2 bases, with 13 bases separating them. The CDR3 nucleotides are TGTGCCAGCAGCGGAGGCGCAGACCCCTACAATGAGCAGTTCTTC. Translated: CASSGGADPYNEQFF.

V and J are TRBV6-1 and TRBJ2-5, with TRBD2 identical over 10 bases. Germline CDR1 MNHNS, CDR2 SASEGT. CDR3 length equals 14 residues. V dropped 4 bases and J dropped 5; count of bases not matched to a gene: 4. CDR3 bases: TGTGCCAGCAGTGCACTAGCGGGAAGGGAGACCCAGTACTTC. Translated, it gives CASSALAGRETQYF.

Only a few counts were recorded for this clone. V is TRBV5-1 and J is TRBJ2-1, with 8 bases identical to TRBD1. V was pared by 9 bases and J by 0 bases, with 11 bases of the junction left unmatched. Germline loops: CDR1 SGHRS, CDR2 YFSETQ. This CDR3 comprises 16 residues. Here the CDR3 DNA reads TGCGCCACAAGGGACAGGCCGACAAGCTCCTACAATGAGCAGTTCTTC. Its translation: CATRDRPTSSYNEQFF.

CDR3 nucleotides: TGTGCCAGCAGCTTAGGAGGGATGAACACTGAAGCTTTCTTT. It codes for CASSLGGMNTEAFF. The rearrangement uses TRBV5-5 and TRBJ1-1; D is undetermined. V shed 2 bases and J shed 0 bases, with 8 bases lying between them. The CDR3 is 14 residues long. Germline CDR1 reads SGHKS; CDR2 reads YYEKEE (reference sequence). The variable domain in full, completed from reference TRBV5-5 and TRBJ1-1, reads DAGVTQSPTHLIKTRGQQVTLRCSPISGHKSVSWYQQVLGQGPQFIFQYYEKEERGRGNFPDRFSARQFPNYSSELNVNALLLGDSALYLCASSLGGMNTEAFFGQGTRLTVV.

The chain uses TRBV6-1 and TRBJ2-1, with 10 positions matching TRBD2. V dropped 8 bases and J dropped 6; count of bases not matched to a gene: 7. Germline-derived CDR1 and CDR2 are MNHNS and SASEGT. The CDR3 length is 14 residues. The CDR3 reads CASLRLAGPNEQFF. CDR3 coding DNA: TGTGCCAGCCTGCGACTAGCGGGCCCCAATGAGCAGTTCTTC.

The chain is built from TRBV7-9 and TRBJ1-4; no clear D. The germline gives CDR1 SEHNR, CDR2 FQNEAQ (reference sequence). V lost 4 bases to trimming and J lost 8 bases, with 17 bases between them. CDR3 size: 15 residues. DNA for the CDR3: TGTGCCAGCAGCTCCCCCAGGCGGGAAAGGGAAAAACTGTTTTTT. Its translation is CASSSPRREREKLFF.

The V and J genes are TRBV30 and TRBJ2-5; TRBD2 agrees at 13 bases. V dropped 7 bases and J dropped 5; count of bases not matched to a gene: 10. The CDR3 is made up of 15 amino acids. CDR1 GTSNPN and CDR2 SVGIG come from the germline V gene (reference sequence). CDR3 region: CASPLAGGPWETQYF. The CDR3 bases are TGTGCCTCCCCACTAGCGGGGGGGCCTTGGGAGACCCAGTACTTC.

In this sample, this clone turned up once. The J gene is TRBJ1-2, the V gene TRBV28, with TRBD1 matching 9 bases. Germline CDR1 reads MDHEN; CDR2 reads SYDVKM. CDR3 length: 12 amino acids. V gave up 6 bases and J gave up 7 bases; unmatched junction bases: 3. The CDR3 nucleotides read TGTGCCAGCAGGGAACAGGGGGCTGGCTACACCTTC. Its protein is CASREQGAGYTF.

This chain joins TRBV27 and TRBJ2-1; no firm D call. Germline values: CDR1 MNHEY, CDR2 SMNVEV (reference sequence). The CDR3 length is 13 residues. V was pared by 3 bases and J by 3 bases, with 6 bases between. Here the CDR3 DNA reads TGTGCCAGCAGTTTTAAAAACTACAATGAGCAGTTCTTC. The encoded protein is CASSFKNYNEQFF.

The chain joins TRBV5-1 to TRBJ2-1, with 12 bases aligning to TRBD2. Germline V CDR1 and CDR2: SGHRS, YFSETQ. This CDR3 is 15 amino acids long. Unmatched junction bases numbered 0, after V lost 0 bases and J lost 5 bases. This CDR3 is CASSLGLAGDNEQFF. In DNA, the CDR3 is TGCGCCAGCAGCTTGGGACTAGCGGGGGACAATGAGCAGTTCTTC. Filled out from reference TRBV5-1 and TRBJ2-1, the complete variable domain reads KAGVTQTPRYLIKTRGQQVTLSCSPISGHRSVSWYQQTPGQGLQFLFEYFSETQRNKGNFPGRFSGRQFSNSRSEMNVSTLELGDSALYLCASSLGLAGDNEQFFGPGTRLTVL.

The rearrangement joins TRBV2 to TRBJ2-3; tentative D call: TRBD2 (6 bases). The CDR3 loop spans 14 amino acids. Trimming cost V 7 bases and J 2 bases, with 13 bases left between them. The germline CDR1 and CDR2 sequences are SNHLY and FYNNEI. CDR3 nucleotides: TGTGCCAGCAAGGGCGGGGTCGCCACAGATACGCAGTATTTT. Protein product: CASKGGVATDTQYF.

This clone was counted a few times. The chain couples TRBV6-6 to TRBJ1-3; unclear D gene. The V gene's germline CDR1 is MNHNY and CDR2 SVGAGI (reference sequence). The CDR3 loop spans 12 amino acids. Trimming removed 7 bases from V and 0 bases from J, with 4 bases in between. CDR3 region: CASTRSGNTIYF. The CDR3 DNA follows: TGTGCCAGCACTCGCTCTGGAAACACCATATATTTT.

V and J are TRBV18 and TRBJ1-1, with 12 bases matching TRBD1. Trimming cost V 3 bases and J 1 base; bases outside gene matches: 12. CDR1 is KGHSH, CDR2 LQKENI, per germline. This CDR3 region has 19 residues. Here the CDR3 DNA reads TGTGCCAGCTCACCTACCGGGACAGGGGGCGGGGGGAAGAACACTGAAGCTTTCTTT. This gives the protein CASSPTGTGGGGKNTEAFF.

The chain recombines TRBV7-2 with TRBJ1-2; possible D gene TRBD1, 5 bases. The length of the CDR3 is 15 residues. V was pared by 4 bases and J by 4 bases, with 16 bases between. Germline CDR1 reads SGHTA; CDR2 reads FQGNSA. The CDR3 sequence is CASSSRGRGTYGYTF. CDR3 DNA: TGTGCCAGCAGCTCCCGCGGTAGGGGAACCTATGGCTACACCTTC.

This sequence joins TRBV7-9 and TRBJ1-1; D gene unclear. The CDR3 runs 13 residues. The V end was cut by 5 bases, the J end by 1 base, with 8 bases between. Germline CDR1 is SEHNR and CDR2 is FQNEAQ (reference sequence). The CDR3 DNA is TGTGCCAGCAGCGTTCAGGCGAACACTGAAGCTTTCTTT. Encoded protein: CASSVQANTEAFF.